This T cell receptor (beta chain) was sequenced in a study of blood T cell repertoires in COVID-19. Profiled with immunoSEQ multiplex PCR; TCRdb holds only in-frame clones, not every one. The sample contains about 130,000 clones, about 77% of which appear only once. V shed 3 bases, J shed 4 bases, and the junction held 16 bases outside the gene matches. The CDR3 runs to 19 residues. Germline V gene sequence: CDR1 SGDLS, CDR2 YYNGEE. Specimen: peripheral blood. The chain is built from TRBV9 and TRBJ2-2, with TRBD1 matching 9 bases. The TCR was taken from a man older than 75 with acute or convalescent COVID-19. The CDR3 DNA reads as TGTGCCAGCAGCGCCAGGATCAAACCGGGACAGGGAAGCACCGGGGAGCTGTTTTTT. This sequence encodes CASSARIKPGQGSTGELFF.